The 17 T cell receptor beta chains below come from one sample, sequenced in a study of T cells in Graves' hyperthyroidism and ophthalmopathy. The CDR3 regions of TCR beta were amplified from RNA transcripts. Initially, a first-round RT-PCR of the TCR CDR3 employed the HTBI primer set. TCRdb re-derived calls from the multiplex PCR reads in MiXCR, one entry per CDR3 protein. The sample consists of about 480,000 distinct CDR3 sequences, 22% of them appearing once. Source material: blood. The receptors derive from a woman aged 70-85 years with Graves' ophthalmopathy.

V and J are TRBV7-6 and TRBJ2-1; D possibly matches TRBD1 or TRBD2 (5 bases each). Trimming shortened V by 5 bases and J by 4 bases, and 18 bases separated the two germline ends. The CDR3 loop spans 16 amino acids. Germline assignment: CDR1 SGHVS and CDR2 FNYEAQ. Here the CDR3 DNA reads TGTGCCAGCAGCCTCAGGTTTAAGGGGAGATACAATGAGCAGTTCTTC. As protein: CASSLRFKGRYNEQFF.

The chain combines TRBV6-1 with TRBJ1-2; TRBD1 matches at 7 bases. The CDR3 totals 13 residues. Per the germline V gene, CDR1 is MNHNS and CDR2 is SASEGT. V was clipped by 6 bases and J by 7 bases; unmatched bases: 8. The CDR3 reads CASRPRTGGGYTF. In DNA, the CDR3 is TGTGCCAGCAGACCCCGGACAGGAGGTGGCTACACCTTC.

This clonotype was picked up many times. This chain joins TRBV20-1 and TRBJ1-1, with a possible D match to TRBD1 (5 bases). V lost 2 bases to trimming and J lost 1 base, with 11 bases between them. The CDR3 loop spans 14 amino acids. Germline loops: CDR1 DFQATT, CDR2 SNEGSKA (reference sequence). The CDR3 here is CSARYATANTEAFF. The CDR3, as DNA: TGCAGTGCTAGATACGCGACAGCGAACACTGAAGCTTTCTTT.

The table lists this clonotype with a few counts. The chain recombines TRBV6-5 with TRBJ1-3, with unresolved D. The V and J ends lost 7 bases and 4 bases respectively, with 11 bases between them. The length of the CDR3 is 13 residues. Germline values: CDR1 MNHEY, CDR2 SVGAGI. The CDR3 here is CASIRTWGNTIYF. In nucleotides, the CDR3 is TGTGCCAGCATTAGGACGTGGGGAAACACCATATATTTT.

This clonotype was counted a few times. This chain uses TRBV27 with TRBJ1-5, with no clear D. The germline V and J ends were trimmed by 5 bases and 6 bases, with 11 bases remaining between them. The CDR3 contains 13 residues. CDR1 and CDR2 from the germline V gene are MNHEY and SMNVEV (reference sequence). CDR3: CASSQVGSQPQHF. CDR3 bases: TGTGCCAGCAGTCAGGTTGGCAGTCAGCCCCAGCATTTT.

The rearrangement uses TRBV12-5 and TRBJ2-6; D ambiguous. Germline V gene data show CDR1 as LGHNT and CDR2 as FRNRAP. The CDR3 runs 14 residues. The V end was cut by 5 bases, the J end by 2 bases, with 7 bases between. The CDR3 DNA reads TGTGCTAGTGGTCCGGATACTGGGGCCAACGTCCTGACTTTC. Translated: CASGPDTGANVLTF. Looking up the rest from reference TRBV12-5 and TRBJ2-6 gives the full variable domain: DARVTQTPRHKVTEMGQEVTMRCQPILGHNTVFWYRQTMMQGLELLAYFRNRAPLDDSGMPKDRFSAEMPDATLATLKIQPSEPRDSAVYFCASGPDTGANVLTFGAGSRLTVL.

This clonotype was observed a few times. The CDR3 region has the DNA TGTGCCAGCAGCTTAGTGGATGGCAGGAAAGAACAAGAGACCCAGTACTTC. This gives the protein CASSLVDGRKEQETQYF. This sequence joins TRBV7-2 and TRBJ2-5, with D unresolved. Germline CDR1 is SGHTA and CDR2 is FQGNSA. Trimming pared 1 base from V and 2 bases from J, leaving 17 bases between. The CDR3 consists of 17 residues.

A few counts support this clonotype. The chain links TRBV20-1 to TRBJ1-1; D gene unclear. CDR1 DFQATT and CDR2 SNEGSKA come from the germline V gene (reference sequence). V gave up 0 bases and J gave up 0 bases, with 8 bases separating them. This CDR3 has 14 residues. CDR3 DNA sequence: TGCAGTGCTAGAGATCCTGGGATGAACACTGAAGCTTTCTTT. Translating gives CSARDPGMNTEAFF.

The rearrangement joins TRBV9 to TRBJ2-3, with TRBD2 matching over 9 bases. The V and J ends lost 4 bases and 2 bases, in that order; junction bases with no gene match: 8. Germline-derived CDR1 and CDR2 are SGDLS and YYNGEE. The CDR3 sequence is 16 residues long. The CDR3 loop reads CASSPSGTSNTDTQYF. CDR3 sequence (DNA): TGTGCCAGCAGCCCGTCCGGGACTAGCAACACAGATACGCAGTATTTT.

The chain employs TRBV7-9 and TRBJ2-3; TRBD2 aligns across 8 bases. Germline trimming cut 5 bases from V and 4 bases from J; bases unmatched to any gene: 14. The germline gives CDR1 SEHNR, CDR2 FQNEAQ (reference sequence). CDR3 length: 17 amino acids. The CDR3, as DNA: TGTGCCAGCAGCCCCCCGGGGGGGGATCTATTAGCAGATACGCAGTATTTT. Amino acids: CASSPPGGDLLADTQYF.

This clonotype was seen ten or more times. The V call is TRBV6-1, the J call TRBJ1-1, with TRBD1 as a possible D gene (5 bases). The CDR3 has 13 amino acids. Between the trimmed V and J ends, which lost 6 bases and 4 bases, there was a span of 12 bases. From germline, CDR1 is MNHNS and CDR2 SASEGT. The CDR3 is CASSRPGVTEAFF. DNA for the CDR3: TGTGCCAGCAGCCGGCCGGGGGTCACTGAAGCTTTCTTT.

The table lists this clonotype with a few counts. CDR3 residues: CASSDWLAGQETQYF. The CDR3 nucleotides are TGTGCCAGCAGTGATTGGCTAGCGGGACAAGAGACCCAGTACTTC. The chain combines TRBV6-1 with TRBJ2-5; 9 nucleotides align to TRBD2. The CDR3 is 15 amino acids. V gave up 3 bases and J gave up 2 bases; unmatched junction bases: 4. The V gene's germline CDR1 is MNHNS and CDR2 SASEGT.

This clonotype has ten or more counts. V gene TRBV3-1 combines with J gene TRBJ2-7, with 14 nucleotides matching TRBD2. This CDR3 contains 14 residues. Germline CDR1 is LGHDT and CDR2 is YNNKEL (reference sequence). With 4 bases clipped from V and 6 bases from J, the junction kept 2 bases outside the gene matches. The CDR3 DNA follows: TGTGCCAGCAGCCCTGGGACTAGCGGGAGCGAGCAGTACTTC. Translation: CASSPGTSGSEQYF.

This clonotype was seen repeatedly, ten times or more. In DNA, the CDR3 is TGTGCCAGCAGTTTTTTTGCGGGAGGGAGGGAGACCCAGTACTTC. Translated, it gives CASSFFAGGRETQYF. This rearrangement joins TRBV28 to TRBJ2-5; 9 nucleotides agree with TRBD2. The CDR3 consists of 15 residues. The V gene end was trimmed by 3 bases and the J gene end by 5 bases; junction bases not matched to a gene: 7. From germline, CDR1 is MDHEN and CDR2 SYDVKM.

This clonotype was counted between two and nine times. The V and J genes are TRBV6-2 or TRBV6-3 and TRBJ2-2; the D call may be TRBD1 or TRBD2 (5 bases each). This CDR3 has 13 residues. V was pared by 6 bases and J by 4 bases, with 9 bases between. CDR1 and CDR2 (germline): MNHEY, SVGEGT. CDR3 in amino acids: CASRRDGTGELFF. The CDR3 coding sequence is TGTGCCAGCAGACGGGACGGCACCGGGGAGCTGTTTTTT.

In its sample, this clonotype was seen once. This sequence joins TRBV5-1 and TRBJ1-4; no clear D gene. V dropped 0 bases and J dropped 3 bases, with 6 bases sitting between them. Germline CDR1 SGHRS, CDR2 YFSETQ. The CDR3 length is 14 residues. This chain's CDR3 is CASSLGDSNEKLFF. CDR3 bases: TGCGCCAGCAGCTTGGGCGACTCTAATGAAAAACTGTTTTTT.

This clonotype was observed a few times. The CDR3 coding sequence is TGCGCCAGCAGATACACTAGCGGGGCGAACACCGGGGAGCTGTTTTTT. This gives the protein CASRYTSGANTGELFF. V is TRBV5-1 and J is TRBJ2-2, with 10 positions matching TRBD2. The CDR3 runs 16 residues. V shed 5 bases, J shed 0 bases, and the junction held 4 bases outside the gene matches. Looked up from germline, CDR1 is SGHRS and CDR2 is YFSETQ.